This paragraph covers one TCR beta chain sequence. Germline CDR1 is SGHTS and CDR2 is YDEGEE. The germline V and J ends were trimmed by 0 bases and 4 bases, with 7 bases remaining between them. The CDR3 contains 13 residues. This specimen belongs to a study of blood T cell repertoires in COVID-19. About the research overall: The samples span acute and convalescent COVID-19 from the United States, Italy and Spain. PBMCs, B-cell-depleted T cells, or T cells were the source of the cDNA or gDNA that made up the material.

In the source study's methods: Reference gene primer amplification yielded estimated nucleated cell counts. Sequencing was performed with immunoSEQ multiplex PCR; in TCRdb, only in-frame clones are kept and a portion is missing. That table furnishes V, J and clone size, whereas the DNA furnished D and trimming. The table includes approximately 190,000 clones, around nine tenths detected once. Sequences were obtained from peripheral blood. The chain couples TRBV5-8 to TRBJ1-2; D gene unclear. The receptor was isolated from a man in his sixties or seventies with active or convalescent COVID-19. The CDR3 sequence is CASSLGSAYGYTF. The CDR3 bases are TGTGCCAGCAGCTTGGGCAGCGCCTATGGCTACACCTTC.